The rows below give T cell receptor beta chains drawn from one sample of a study of T cells in Graves' hyperthyroidism and ophthalmopathy. TCRdb redid the calling of the multiplex PCR reads with MiXCR, one entry per CDR3 protein. The top ten clones hold roughly a tenth of a sample with under 800,000 distinct CDR3 sequences, approximately 14% of them seen once. Specimen: blood. The receptors here all came from a woman younger than 35 with Graves' hyperthyroidism. CDR3s include the opening cysteine and the closing phenylalanine or tryptophan. Fields, in order: J gene, V gene, D gene, clone size, CDR3 length, CDR3 DNA, CDR3 protein. D genes are given only for firm matches. The listing skips clone size in some rows; elsewhere it reads once, few, many or a size class.

J gene: TRBJ2-1; V gene: TRBV29-1; D gene: TRBD2; clone size: -; CDR3 length: 17; CDR3 DNA: TGCAGCGTTGAGGGACTAGCGGGAGCTAGCTCCTACAATGAGCAGTTCTTC; CDR3 protein: CSVEGLAGASSYNEQFF
J gene: TRBJ2-7; V gene: TRBV7-9; D gene: -; clone size: few; CDR3 length: 18; CDR3 DNA: TGTGCCAGCAGCTTAAAGGGGCGCTTAGCGGCCACCGCCTACGAGCAGTACTTC; CDR3 protein: CASSLKGRLAATAYEQYF
J gene: TRBJ1-2; V gene: TRBV10-3; D gene: TRBD1; clone size: few; CDR3 length: 14; CDR3 DNA: TGTGCCATTTCAGGGACAGGGGGCGAAGGGGGCTACACCTTC; CDR3 protein: CAISGTGGEGGYTF
J gene: TRBJ2-1; V gene: TRBV20-1; D gene: -; clone size: -; CDR3 length: 15; CDR3 DNA: TGCAGTGCCCATAGCGAGACTCTCGACTACAATGAGCAGTTCTTC; CDR3 protein: CSAHSETLDYNEQFF
J gene: TRBJ1-2; V gene: TRBV10-3; D gene: -; clone size: -; CDR3 length: 15; CDR3 DNA: TGTGCCATCAGTGAGGGGCTCCGGACGGACTATGGCTACACCTTC; CDR3 protein: CAISEGLRTDYGYTF
J gene: TRBJ2-1; V gene: TRBV7-9; D gene: -; clone size: many; CDR3 length: 13; CDR3 DNA: TGTGCCAGCAGCCCACTAGGAAACAATGAGCAGTTCTTC; CDR3 protein: CASSPLGNNEQFF
J gene: TRBJ1-4; V gene: TRBV29-1; D gene: -; clone size: few; CDR3 length: 15; CDR3 DNA: TGCAGCGTTGCCAGGAACCTAGCAACTAATGAAAAACTGTTTTTT; CDR3 protein: CSVARNLATNEKLFF
J gene: TRBJ2-3; V gene: TRBV12-3/TRBV12-4; D gene: TRBD2; clone size: many; CDR3 length: 15; CDR3 DNA: TGTGCCAGCAGTTTGTCGCGGGGGAACACAGATACGCAGTATTTT; CDR3 protein: CASSLSRGNTDTQYF
J gene: TRBJ1-1; V gene: TRBV30; D gene: -; clone size: many; CDR3 length: 13; CDR3 DNA: TGTGCAAAACAGACAGCTTTGAACACTGAAGCTTTCTTT; CDR3 protein: CAKQTALNTEAFF
J gene: TRBJ2-3; V gene: TRBV30; D gene: -; clone size: many; CDR3 length: 14; CDR3 DNA: TGTGCCTGGAAGGGATGGACGCGCACAGATACGCAGTATTTT; CDR3 protein: CAWKGWTRTDTQYF
J gene: TRBJ2-2; V gene: TRBV19; D gene: -; clone size: -; CDR3 length: 14; CDR3 DNA: TGTGCCAGTTCCCCCGCCCGGGAAACCGGGGAGCTGTTTTTT; CDR3 protein: CASSPARETGELFF
J gene: TRBJ1-1; V gene: TRBV20-1; D gene: -; clone size: few; CDR3 length: 16; CDR3 DNA: TGCAGTGCTAGAGATCCATTAGGGAGAATAAACACTGAAGCTTTCTTT; CDR3 protein: CSARDPLGRINTEAFF
J gene: TRBJ2-3; V gene: TRBV7-2; D gene: -; clone size: -; CDR3 length: 16; CDR3 DNA: TGTGCCAGCAGCTTGAAAACCGCAGGGGGCACAGATACGCAGTATTTT; CDR3 protein: CASSLKTAGGTDTQYF
J gene: TRBJ2-3; V gene: TRBV6-1; D gene: TRBD1; clone size: many; CDR3 length: 12; CDR3 DNA: TGTGCCAGCAGTTCACAGGGGGTCACGCAGTATTTT; CDR3 protein: CASSSQGVTQYF
J gene: TRBJ1-6; V gene: TRBV28; D gene: -; clone size: many; CDR3 length: 16; CDR3 DNA: TGTGCCAGCAGTTTATTTCGGCAGGCTGGCAATTCACCCCTCCACTTT; CDR3 protein: CASSLFRQAGNSPLHF
J gene: TRBJ1-2; V gene: TRBV18; D gene: TRBD1; clone size: few; CDR3 length: 15; CDR3 DNA: TGTGCCAGCTCACCCGGGACAGGGAATAACTATGGCTACACCTTC; CDR3 protein: CASSPGTGNNYGYTF
J gene: TRBJ1-2; V gene: TRBV30; D gene: -; clone size: few; CDR3 length: 14; CDR3 DNA: TGTGCCTGGACAGCCCAGGGAGGGGACTATGGCTACACCTTC; CDR3 protein: CAWTAQGGDYGYTF
J gene: TRBJ2-1; V gene: TRBV19; D gene: TRBD1; clone size: few; CDR3 length: 15; CDR3 DNA: TGTGCCAGTAGGCCCGGGACAGGGGGCCGCAATGAGCAGTTCTTC; CDR3 protein: CASRPGTGGRNEQFF
J gene: TRBJ2-3; V gene: TRBV28; D gene: -; clone size: -; CDR3 length: 15; CDR3 DNA: TGTGCCAGCAGTTTTTTTGGGGCTCCTTCCGGTACGCAGTATTTT; CDR3 protein: CASSFFGAPSGTQYF
J gene: TRBJ2-5; V gene: TRBV28; D gene: TRBD2; clone size: many; CDR3 length: 16; CDR3 DNA: TGTGCCAGCAGTTTTAGTTCTAGCGGACCCCAAGAGACCCAGTACTTC; CDR3 protein: CASSFSSSGPQETQYF
J gene: TRBJ2-6; V gene: TRBV3-1; D gene: -; clone size: many; CDR3 length: 15; CDR3 DNA: TGTGCCAGCAGCCTAACTAGGGCTGGGGCCAACGTCCTGACTTTC; CDR3 protein: CASSLTRAGANVLTF
J gene: TRBJ1-1; V gene: TRBV6-5; D gene: -; clone size: -; CDR3 length: 14; CDR3 DNA: TGTGCCAGCAGTTACTCGAAGGGGTCCGGAGAAGCTTTCTTT; CDR3 protein: CASSYSKGSGEAFF
J gene: TRBJ1-2; V gene: TRBV2; D gene: -; clone size: many; CDR3 length: 15; CDR3 DNA: TGTGCCAGCAGATTCGGGGACATAGATGGGTATGGCTACACCTTC; CDR3 protein: CASRFGDIDGYGYTF
J gene: TRBJ2-7; V gene: TRBV4-1; D gene: TRBD1; clone size: many; CDR3 length: 15; CDR3 DNA: TGCGCCAGCAGCCAAGTGGAAGCAGGGGGCTACGAGCAGTACTTC; CDR3 protein: CASSQVEAGGYEQYF
J gene: TRBJ1-1; V gene: TRBV28; D gene: -; clone size: many; CDR3 length: 11; CDR3 DNA: TGTGCCACAAGGGGGGACACTGAAGCTTTCTTT; CDR3 protein: CATRGDTEAFF
J gene: TRBJ2-3; V gene: TRBV27; D gene: TRBD2; clone size: many; CDR3 length: 16; CDR3 DNA: TGTGCCAGCAGCTCTGGGACTAGCGCCGCGGCAGATACGCAGTATTTT; CDR3 protein: CASSSGTSAAADTQYF
J gene: TRBJ2-3; V gene: TRBV2; D gene: -; clone size: few; CDR3 length: 11; CDR3 DNA: TGTGCCAGCAGTCCGGAGTATACGCAGTATTTT; CDR3 protein: CASSPEYTQYF
J gene: TRBJ1-2; V gene: TRBV7-9; D gene: -; clone size: many; CDR3 length: 15; CDR3 DNA: TGTGCCAGCAGCCAGACTCAGACAGGAAAGGGTGGCTACACCTTC; CDR3 protein: CASSQTQTGKGGYTF
J gene: TRBJ1-3; V gene: TRBV29-1; D gene: -; clone size: -; CDR3 length: 13; CDR3 DNA: TGCAGCGCCGTAGGCCTCTCTGGAAACACCATATATTTT; CDR3 protein: CSAVGLSGNTIYF
J gene: TRBJ2-7; V gene: TRBV20-1; D gene: -; clone size: once; CDR3 length: 16; CDR3 DNA: TGCAGTGCTAGAGATATACGGAAGGACAGCCGCTACGAGCAGTACTTC; CDR3 protein: CSARDIRKDSRYEQYF
J gene: TRBJ1-5; V gene: TRBV6-1; D gene: -; clone size: few; CDR3 length: 14; CDR3 DNA: TGTGCCAGCATCGACAAGAATAGCAATCAGCCCCAGCATTTT; CDR3 protein: CASIDKNSNQPQHF
J gene: TRBJ2-6; V gene: TRBV6-6; D gene: -; clone size: -; CDR3 length: 14; CDR3 DNA: TGTGCCAGCAGTTACATGGCTGGGGCCAACGTCCTGACTTTC; CDR3 protein: CASSYMAGANVLTF
J gene: TRBJ1-1; V gene: TRBV3-1; D gene: -; clone size: many; CDR3 length: 13; CDR3 DNA: TGTGCCAGCAGCCAGGGTGTACAGACTGAAGCTTTCTTT; CDR3 protein: CASSQGVQTEAFF